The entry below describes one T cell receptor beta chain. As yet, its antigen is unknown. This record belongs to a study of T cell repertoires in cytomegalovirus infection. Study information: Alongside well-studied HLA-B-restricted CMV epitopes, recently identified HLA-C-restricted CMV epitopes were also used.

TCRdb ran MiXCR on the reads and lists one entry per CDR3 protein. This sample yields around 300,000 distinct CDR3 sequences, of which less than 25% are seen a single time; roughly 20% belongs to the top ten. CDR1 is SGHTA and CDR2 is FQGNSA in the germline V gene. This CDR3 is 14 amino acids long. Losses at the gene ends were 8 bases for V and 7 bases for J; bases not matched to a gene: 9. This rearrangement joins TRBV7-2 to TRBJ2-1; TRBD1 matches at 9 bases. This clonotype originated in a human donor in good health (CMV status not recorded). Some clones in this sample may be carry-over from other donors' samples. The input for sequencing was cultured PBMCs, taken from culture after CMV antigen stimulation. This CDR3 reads CASSPDRGVNEQFF. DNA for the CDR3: TGTGCCAGCTCCCCGGACAGGGGTGTAAATGAGCAGTTCTTC.